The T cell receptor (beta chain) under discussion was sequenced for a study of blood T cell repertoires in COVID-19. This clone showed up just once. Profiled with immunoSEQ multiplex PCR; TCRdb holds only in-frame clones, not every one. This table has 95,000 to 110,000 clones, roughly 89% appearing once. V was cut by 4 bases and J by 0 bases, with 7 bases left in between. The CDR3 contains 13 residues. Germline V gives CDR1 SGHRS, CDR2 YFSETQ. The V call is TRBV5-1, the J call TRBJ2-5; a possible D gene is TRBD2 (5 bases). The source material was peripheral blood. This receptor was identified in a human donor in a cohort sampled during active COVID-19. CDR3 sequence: CASSRGNQETQYF. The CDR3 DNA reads TGCGCCAGCAGCCGAGGGAACCAAGAGACCCAGTACTTC.